This TCR beta chain was obtained from a study of human T cells and chemical hapten exposure. Using its own MiXCR run on the RACE reads, TCRdb lists one record per CDR3 protein. The table lists some 170,000 distinct CDR3 sequences, about 20% of them singletons. Germline values: CDR1 SGHRS, CDR2 YFSETQ. V lost 4 bases to trimming and J lost 3 bases, with 11 bases between them. The CDR3 has 14 residues. Stated time point: patch test 1, 2 weeks after DPC sensitization. Treatment specified: therapeutic diphenylcyclopropenone sensitization with weekly scalp DPC. This material consisted of whole blood, taken in connection with sensitization to the hapten diphenylcyclopropenone (DPC). This receptor was obtained from a woman between 45 and 60 years old with alopecia areata. Some clones in this sample may be carry-over from other donors' samples. The V call is TRBV5-1, the J call TRBJ1-3; the D gene is possibly TRBD1 (5 bases). The CDR3 sequence: CASSRPGVGNTIYF. The CDR3 DNA follows: TGCGCCAGCAGCCGTCCGGGGGTTGGAAACACCATATATTTT.